This is a list of T cell receptor beta chains from one sample in a study of blood T cell repertoires in COVID-19. This table comes from immunoSEQ multiplex PCR, and its TCRdb copy is limited to in-frame clones, with some not included. This sample yields 150,000 to 200,000 clones, of which around 85% are seen a single time; about 10% belongs to the top ten. Input material: peripheral blood. These receptors all stem from a man between 60 and 75 years old with active or convalescent COVID-19. The CDR3 runs from the conserved cysteine through the conserved F or W. D genes are given only for firm matches. Not all rows give a size; the values are once, few, many and, for expanded clones, a class.

j_call,v_call,clone_size,d_call,cdr3_nt,cdr3_aa
TRBJ1-2,TRBV7-8,once,TRBD1,TGTGCCAGCAGCTTACTTTCAGGGGGCTGGGGCTACACCTTC,CASSLLSGGWGYTF
TRBJ2-5,TRBV15,.,.,TGTGCCACCAGCAGAGATCGGGTTTCAGAGACCCAGTACTTC,CATSRDRVSETQYF
TRBJ1-1,TRBV12-3/TRBV12-4,few,.,TGTGCCAGCACCTGGCAGATGAACACTGAAGCTTTCTTT,CASTWQMNTEAFF
TRBJ1-4,TRBV10-3,.,.,TGTGCCATCAGTGAGAGGGCAGGGGCTAATGAAAAACTGTTTTTT,CAISERAGANEKLFF
TRBJ2-7,TRBV7-9,.,TRBD2,TGTGCCAGCAGCCCCAAGCGGGGAAGGGTTTTGTACGAGCAGTACTTC,CASSPKRGRVLYEQYF
TRBJ1-5,TRBV28,.,TRBD1,TGTGCCAGCAGTCCCATTCGACAGGGTAGCAATCAGCCCCAGCATTTT,CASSPIRQGSNQPQHF
TRBJ2-7,TRBV11-2,.,.,TGTGCCAGCAGCGTAGCGGGACAGAGAAACGAGCAGTACTTC,CASSVAGQRNEQYF
TRBJ2-5,TRBV5-1,.,.,TGCGCCAGCAGCGTCGTCAACAGGGATGGAGAGACCCAGTACTTC,CASSVVNRDGETQYF
TRBJ1-4,TRBV5-4,.,.,TGTGCCAGCAGCTTGCAGGGCTCCGGTGAAAAACTGTTTTTT,CASSLQGSGEKLFF
TRBJ2-3,TRBV5-1,.,TRBD1,TGCGCCAGCAGCGCCGGGACAGGCACAGATACGCAGTATTTT,CASSAGTGTDTQYF
TRBJ1-1,TRBV15,.,TRBD1,TGTGCCACCAGCATCGGACAGGGGGCCTACACTGAAGCTTTCTTT,CATSIGQGAYTEAFF
TRBJ2-2,TRBV19,.,.,TGTGCCAGTAGTTCAACGAACACCGGGGAGCTGTTTTTT,CASSSTNTGELFF
TRBJ1-5,TRBV6-6,.,TRBD1,TGTGCCAGCAGCCGCCCGGGACAGGGAAGCAATCAGCCCCAGCATTTT,CASSRPGQGSNQPQHF
TRBJ1-2,TRBV24-1,.,.,TGTGCCACCAGTGTCTCTAACTATGGCTACACCTTC,CATSVSNYGYTF
TRBJ2-1,TRBV6-5,few,.,TGTGCCAGCAGTTACTTCGGGTGGGATGAGCAGTTCTTC,CASSYFGWDEQFF
TRBJ2-1,TRBV6-5,.,.,TGTGCCAGCAGTTATGGCGGGCCTTACAATGAGCAGTTCTTC,CASSYGGPYNEQFF
TRBJ2-7,TRBV5-6,.,TRBD2,TGTGCCAGCAGCAGGACTAGCTACGAGCAGTACTTC,CASSRTSYEQYF
TRBJ1-1,TRBV28,.,TRBD1,TGTGCCAGCAGGATCGGGACAGGGGGTTTAGCTGACACTGAAGCTTTCTTT,CASRIGTGGLADTEAFF
TRBJ1-1,TRBV11-2,.,TRBD1,TGTGCCAGCAGCCATGGGGGGACAGAGAACACTGAAGCTTTCTTT,CASSHGGTENTEAFF
TRBJ1-3,TRBV28,.,.,TGTGCCAGCAGTCCGGGGGGGTCTGGAAACACCATATATTTT,CASSPGGSGNTIYF
TRBJ2-2,TRBV5-5,once,TRBD1,TGTGCCAGCAGCTTGGGACAGGGGGCCAACACCGGGGAGCTGTTTTTT,CASSLGQGANTGELFF
TRBJ2-1,TRBV18,.,.,TGTGCCAGCTCACCACCTGCGACACCCTACAATGAGCAGTTCTTC,CASSPPATPYNEQFF
TRBJ1-2,TRBV4-1,.,.,TGCGCCAGCAGCGCACGACAGGTGACTAACTATGGCTACACCTTC,CASSARQVTNYGYTF
TRBJ2-7,TRBV3-1/TRBV3-2,.,TRBD1,TGTGCCAGCAGCCAAGTAGGGGACAGGGCCTACGAGCAGTACTTC,CASSQVGDRAYEQYF
TRBJ1-3,TRBV14,.,.,TGTGCCAGCAGCCCCGGACTGACCTCTGGAAACACCATATATTTT,CASSPGLTSGNTIYF
TRBJ1-3,TRBV6-5,.,.,TGTGCCAGCAGTTACGGTACGAGCTACTCTGGAAACACCATATATTTT,CASSYGTSYSGNTIYF
TRBJ2-5,TRBV3-1/TRBV3-2,.,.,TGTGCCAGCAGCCCCTCAGGACGGGGGAGGCAAGAGACCCAGTACTTC,CASSPSGRGRQETQYF
TRBJ2-7,TRBV4-1,few,.,TGCGCCAGCAGCCAAGAGGGGCGGGGATTGGGCGAGCAGTACTTC,CASSQEGRGLGEQYF
TRBJ2-1,TRBV19,.,TRBD1,TGTGCCAGTAGTAGGGGACAGGCTAAGAGCTCCTACAATGAGCAGTTCTTC,CASSRGQAKSSYNEQFF
TRBJ2-3,TRBV6-1,.,TRBD1,TGTGCCAGCAGTGACCCTTATGACAGGGGGCCCACAGATACGCAGTATTTT,CASSDPYDRGPTDTQYF
TRBJ1-5,TRBV4-1,.,.,TGCGCCAGCAGCCAAGGCAGGGTTGGCAATCAGCCCCAGCATTTT,CASSQGRVGNQPQHF
TRBJ2-2,TRBV11-3,once,TRBD1,TGTGCCAGCAGCCCTAGACAGGGGAACGCCGGGGAGCTGTTTTTT,CASSPRQGNAGELFF
TRBJ1-2,TRBV27,once,TRBD1,TGTGCCAGCAGTTTGAGGGACAGCAGGGGCTACACCTTC,CASSLRDSRGYTF
TRBJ2-2,TRBV7-6,.,.,TGTGCCAGCAGCTTAGAATCTAGCGCGAACACCGGGGAGCTGTTTTTT,CASSLESSANTGELFF
TRBJ1-1,TRBV11-3,.,.,TGTGCCAGCAGCTTAGACGGGGGGCCGAACACTGAAGCTTTCTTT,CASSLDGGPNTEAFF
TRBJ2-2,TRBV3-1/TRBV3-2,.,TRBD2,TGTGCCAGCAGCCAAGAGCCCGGACTAGCGGGGGGTGGGAACACCGGGGAGCTGTTTTTT,CASSQEPGLAGGGNTGELFF
TRBJ1-5,TRBV6-6,.,TRBD1,TGTGCCAGCAGTACTGGACAGGGTGGCAGCAATCAGCCCCAGCATTTT,CASSTGQGGSNQPQHF
TRBJ1-5,TRBV19,.,TRBD1,TGTGCCACCAAGACAGGGGTGGGCAATCAGCCCCAGCATTTT,CATKTGVGNQPQHF
TRBJ1-2,TRBV3-1/TRBV3-2,few,.,TGTGCCAGCAGCCCAGACAGGCATGGCTACACCTTC,CASSPDRHGYTF
TRBJ1-5,TRBV2,.,TRBD1,TGTGCCAGCAGCTTGGGACAGGGGCTCAGCCAGCCCCAGCATTTT,CASSLGQGLSQPQHF